This T cell receptor beta chain was captured in a study of blood T cell repertoires in COVID-19. At the level of the study: Sample material is recorded as cDNA or gDNA derived from T cells, B-cell-depleted T cells, or PBMCs.

Measured with immunoSEQ multiplex PCR; TCRdb has only the in-frame clones, and not every one. The data hold under 40,000 clones, with 70% to 90% observed a single time. Germline CDR1 is MNHNY and CDR2 is SVGAGI (reference sequence). This CDR3 has 14 residues. V lost 1 base, J lost 1 base, and 7 bases lay in between. Sequenced input: peripheral blood. The chain joins TRBV6-6 to TRBJ1-1; no clear D gene. This sequence originates from an elderly woman with active or convalescent COVID-19. The CDR3 DNA reads as TGTGCCAGCAGTTACTTAGAGGCGAACACTGAAGCTTTCTTT. This sequence encodes CASSYLEANTEAFF.